Listed below are T cell receptor beta chains from one sample, sequenced in a study of T cell changes during pregnancy in multiple sclerosis. Repertoires were generated with immunoSEQ multiplex PCR, while TCRdb's copy carries only in-frame clones and drops some. The sample shows approximately 70,000 clones, roughly 92% of them seen only once. The sample consisted of peripheral blood, taken in the second trimester of pregnancy. The source is a female donor with multiple sclerosis, enrolled in a pregnancy study. CDR3s leave out the opening cysteine and the closing phenylalanine or tryptophan. The D gene is left open where the match is weak.

TRBV4-3	TRBJ2-4	.	ASSPADRTAGIQY
TRBV6-1	TRBJ2-7	TRBD1	ASRIARDSSYEQY
TRBV10-3	TRBJ2-1	.	AISEVDEQF
TRBV5-1	TRBJ2-1	TRBD2	ASSLGGAGGRNEQF
TRBV18	TRBJ2-2	.	ASSGLPGATEAGELF
TRBV6-1	TRBJ1-5	.	ASSGASAYSNQPQH
TRBV7-6	TRBJ2-7	.	ASSLSGIHEQY
TRBV7-7	TRBJ2-1	TRBD1	ASSLRTGDEQF
TRBV28	TRBJ2-7	TRBD2	ASSSLETGGVYEQY
TRBV30	TRBJ1-1	TRBD1	AWASGTGYTEAF
TRBV19	TRBJ2-5	TRBD1	ASSRGPAAETQY
TRBV9	TRBJ2-1	.	ASGGGGYNEQF
TRBV30	TRBJ2-7	.	AWGGAEDYEQY
TRBV19	TRBJ1-1	TRBD1	ASSKRGQGGNTEAF
TRBV5-6	TRBJ2-7	TRBD2	ASSALAGEQY
TRBV25-1	TRBJ2-1	TRBD1	ASSESSGQYNEQF
TRBV19	TRBJ1-1	.	ASSRVLAAEAF
TRBV23-1	TRBJ1-1	.	ASSQRGAPSTEAF
TRBV6-1	TRBJ2-7	TRBD2	ASSAGLRGDDEQY
TRBV5-4	TRBJ2-7	.	ASSFATYEQY
TRBV7-2	TRBJ2-1	TRBD2	ASSPWTSGSHNEQF
TRBV30	TRBJ1-1	TRBD1	ALIQGLFPEAF
TRBV27	TRBJ2-7	.	ASTSLGRQDSYEQY
TRBV27	TRBJ1-2	TRBD1	ASSWTGSPYPYGYT
TRBV7-2	TRBJ2-5	TRBD2	ASSPGLVGETQY
TRBV29-1	TRBJ2-3	.	SVESRSNTDTQY
TRBV9	TRBJ2-5	TRBD1	ASSVETGSETQY
TRBV18	TRBJ1-5	.	ASSPNKQPQH
TRBV7-9	TRBJ1-5	TRBD1	ASSQTGGAQPQH
TRBV19	TRBJ2-3	TRBD1	ASSARQGAGTDTQY
TRBV27	TRBJ1-1	.	ASSLTSRGTEAF
TRBV7-3	TRBJ2-2	TRBD1	ASKGDRVAGELF
TRBV27	TRBJ2-2	TRBD2	ASSPLAGTGELF
TRBV4-1	TRBJ1-1	.	ASSHRIHREEAF
TRBV6-1	TRBJ2-3	TRBD2	ASSELLAGDADTQY
TRBV7-8	TRBJ2-2	.	ASSWSDFTGELF
TRBV2	TRBJ1-5	.	ASSQSATGTNQPQH
TRBV5-1	TRBJ2-3	TRBD2	ASSLAAGGPDTQY
TRBV28	TRBJ1-1	.	ASSFVPVNTEAF
TRBV2	TRBJ1-5	.	ASSERPEGNQPQH
TRBV5-1	TRBJ1-1	TRBD1	ASSLQGVFGEAF
TRBV6-5	TRBJ1-1	.	ASSLGGRGAF
TRBV6-5	TRBJ2-1	.	ASSWAPTGNEQF
TRBV30	TRBJ2-7	TRBD1	AWDTGGKGSYEQY
TRBV19	TRBJ2-7	TRBD1	ASSETGVYEQY
TRBV19	TRBJ1-1	.	ASGQNTEAF
TRBV4-2	TRBJ2-1	TRBD2	ASSLEGLAGEAPYNEQF
TRBV7-8	TRBJ1-3	TRBD1	ASSYKGQNSGNTIY
TRBV27	TRBJ2-5	TRBD1	ASSFLTGSGETQY
TRBV30	TRBJ1-6	.	AWSGTNNSPLH
TRBV28	TRBJ2-3	TRBD2	ASSSRRTSGGTDTQY
TRBV10-1	TRBJ1-5	TRBD1	ASSAGTALERGYSNQPQH
TRBV2	TRBJ2-1	.	ASISQTGSYNEQF
TRBV7-9	TRBJ2-5	.	ASSLLVGVRLGRGRSQY
TRBV27	TRBJ1-2	.	ASSLGPGGGYT
TRBV27	TRBJ2-2	TRBD1	ASSLGLGTGNTGELF
TRBV6-1	TRBJ2-7	.	ASSVVGGYEQY